These 8 T cell receptor beta chains were all obtained from the same sample, sequenced in a study of quantifying T cell responses using KT2 cells. Study details: cDNA was made from DNase-treated RNA using alpha and beta constant primers.

The cDNA 3' end received a ligated oligonucleotide with a UMI. First-round PCR used roughly 4 cycles and beta primers RC1.1 and RC1.2 covering TRBC1 and TRBC2. MiXCR, applied by TCRdb to the UMI-ligation and nested PCR reads, yields one record per CDR3 protein. The sample carries tens of thousands of distinct CDR3 sequences, approximately 13% recorded once. Input material: PBMCs spiked with cells of the T cell clone KT2. These receptors were obtained from a human donor.

This clonotype has more than one count but fewer than ten. This sequence joins TRBV7-2 and TRBJ1-1, with D hard to call. Germline V CDR1 and CDR2: SGHTA, FQGNSA. This CDR3 comprises 14 residues. V dropped 6 bases and J dropped 5 bases, with 16 bases sitting between them. CDR3 sequence reads: CASRGIRGSTEAFF. In DNA form, the CDR3 reads TGTGCCAGCAGAGGAATACGGGGTTCAACTGAAGCTTTCTTT.

Only a few counts were recorded for this clonotype. The V call is TRBV4-3, the J call TRBJ2-3; TRBD2 aligns across 9 bases. This CDR3 comprises 16 residues. Germline-derived CDR1 and CDR2 are LGHNA and YSLEER. Trimming removed 1 base from V and 7 bases from J; junction bases left unmatched: 9. The CDR3 sequence is CASSQAISGSSHTQYF. CDR3 DNA: TGCGCCAGCAGCCAAGCCATTAGCGGGAGTTCACATACGCAGTATTTT.

The V call is TRBV19, the J call TRBJ2-3; 7 positions match TRBD2. Losses at the gene ends were 11 bases for V and 4 bases for J; bases not matched to a gene: 9. Germline CDR1 is LNHDA and CDR2 is SQIVND (reference sequence). This CDR3 contains 13 residues. This CDR3 reads CAGKGRDADTQYF. DNA of the CDR3: TGTGCCGGGAAAGGGAGGGATGCAGATACGCAGTATTTT.

In regard to this clonotype: This may be a read error: a much more frequent sequence differs by one nucleotide. The rearrangement uses TRBV6-1 and TRBJ2-3; 9 bases map to TRBD2. The CDR3 extends over 15 amino acids. CDR1 is MNHNS, CDR2 SASEGT, per germline. CDR3 DNA: TGTGCCAGCAGTGAAGCTAGCGGGGGCGCAGATAAGCAGTATTTT. Its protein product is CASSEASGGADKQYF.

V and J are TRBV27 and TRBJ2-5; D tentatively reads TRBD1 or TRBD2 (5 bases each). Germline CDR1 is MNHEY and CDR2 is SMNVEV (reference sequence). The CDR3 has 17 amino acids. Trimming pared 7 bases from V and 3 bases from J, leaving 24 bases between. In DNA form, the CDR3 reads TGTGCCAGCAAATTGTCTGCTGGGACCCCCCGGGAAGAGACCCAGTACTTC. The encoded protein is CASKLSAGTPREETQYF.

The chain combines TRBV13 with TRBJ1-1; perhaps TRBD1 as D (5 bases). V was shortened by 5 bases and J by 2 bases, with 9 bases between the two germline ends. CDR1 and CDR2 from the germline V gene are PRHDT and FYEKMQ (reference sequence). The CDR3 sequence is 13 residues long. The CDR3 protein is CASSRDPNTEAFF. The CDR3 DNA sequence: TGTGCCAGCAGCCGGGACCCAAACACTGAAGCTTTCTTT.

This chain connects TRBV11-2 to TRBJ2-7; a possible D gene is TRBD2 (5 bases). CDR1 and CDR2 (germline): SGHAT, FQNNGV. With 5 bases removed from V and 5 bases from J, the gap between germline ends came to 10 bases. This CDR3 comprises 12 residues. CDR3 region: CASSGDYDEQYF. CDR3 in DNA: TGTGCCAGCAGCGGTGACTACGACGAGCAGTACTTC.

The chain's CDR3 is CASSSLRNTEAFF. DNA for the CDR3: TGTGCCAGCAGCTCCCTTCGGAACACTGAAGCTTTCTTT. The J gene is TRBJ1-1, the V gene TRBV11-2; no clear D. Deletions cut 4 bases from V and 1 base from J, with 7 bases between. CDR1 is SGHAT and CDR2 is FQNNGV in the germline V gene. This CDR3 has 13 amino acids.